Listed here is a single T cell receptor (beta chain). Antigen unknown. The germline gives CDR1 LNHNV, CDR2 YYDKDF (reference sequence). V lost 8 bases and J lost 13, with 17 bases in between. This CDR3 is 11 amino acids long. Sequencing was performed with immunoSEQ multiplex PCR; in TCRdb, only in-frame clones are kept and a portion is missing. The data show about 90,000 clones, about 90% seen once. This sample is part of a study of OX40 agonist ivuxolimab in advanced cancers. About the research overall: Partial responses occurred in Three dose-escalation patients, one with hepatocellular carcinoma and two with cutaneous melanoma.

The study's findings and limits: Expanded clones were, on average, more numerous among CD8+ T cells than CD4+. With doses of 0.1 to 3.0 mg/kg, CD4+ and CD8+ blood T cells had undergone clonal expansion by week 6.

People who had autoimmune disease history or systemic immunosuppression were excluded. This specimen consisted of CD4+ or CD8+ T cells sorted from blood, obtained in a trial of the OX40 agonist ivuxolimab. This sequence originates from an adult with an advanced solid tumor such as melanoma, head and neck, liver or kidney cancer. The genes are TRBV15 and TRBJ2-5; possibly TRBD1 for D (5 bases). The CDR3 here is CATPREQGRYF. The CDR3 nucleotides are TGTGCCACCCCCAGAGAGCAGGGTCGGTACTTC.